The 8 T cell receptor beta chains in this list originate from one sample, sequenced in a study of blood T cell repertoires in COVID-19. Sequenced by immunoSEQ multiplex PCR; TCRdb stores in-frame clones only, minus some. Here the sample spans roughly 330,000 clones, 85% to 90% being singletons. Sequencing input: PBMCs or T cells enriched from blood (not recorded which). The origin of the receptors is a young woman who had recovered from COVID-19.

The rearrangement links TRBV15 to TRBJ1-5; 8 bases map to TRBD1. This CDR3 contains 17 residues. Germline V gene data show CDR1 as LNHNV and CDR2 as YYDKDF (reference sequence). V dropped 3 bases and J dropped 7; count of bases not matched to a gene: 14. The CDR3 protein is CATSSTGTGISGQPQHF. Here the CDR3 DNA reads TGTGCCACCAGCAGTACCGGGACAGGTATTTCCGGACAGCCCCAGCATTTT.

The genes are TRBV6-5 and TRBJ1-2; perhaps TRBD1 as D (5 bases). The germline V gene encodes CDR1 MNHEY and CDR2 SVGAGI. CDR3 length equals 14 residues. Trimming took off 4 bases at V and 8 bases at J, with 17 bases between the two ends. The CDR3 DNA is TGTGCCAGCAGTTCGCTCAGGGAATCGCGGGGCTACACCTTC. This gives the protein CASSSLRESRGYTF.

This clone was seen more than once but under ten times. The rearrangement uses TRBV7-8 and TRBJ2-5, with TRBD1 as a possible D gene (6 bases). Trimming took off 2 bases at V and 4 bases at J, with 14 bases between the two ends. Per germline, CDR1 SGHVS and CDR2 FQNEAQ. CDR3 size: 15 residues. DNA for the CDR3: TGTGCCAGCAGCTTAACAGGGTTTAGTGGAGAGACCCAGTACTTC. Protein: CASSLTGFSGETQYF.

Here the CDR3 reads CASSLNGQGYQPQHF. Here the CDR3 DNA reads TGTGCCAGCAGTCTTAACGGACAGGGCTATCAGCCCCAGCATTTT. V is TRBV28 and J is TRBJ1-5; TRBD1 matches 8 bases. CDR3 length: 15 amino acids. Germline V gene lookup returns CDR1 MDHEN and CDR2 SYDVKM. V shed 5 bases and J 5 bases; nucleotides not matched to a gene: 8.

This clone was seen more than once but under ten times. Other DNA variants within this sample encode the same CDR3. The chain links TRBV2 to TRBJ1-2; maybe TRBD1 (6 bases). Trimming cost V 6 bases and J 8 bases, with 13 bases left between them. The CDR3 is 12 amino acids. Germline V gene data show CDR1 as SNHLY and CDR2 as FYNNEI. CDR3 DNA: TGTGCCAGCAGCCAACAGGGTAACGGCTACACCTTC. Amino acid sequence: CASSQQGNGYTF.

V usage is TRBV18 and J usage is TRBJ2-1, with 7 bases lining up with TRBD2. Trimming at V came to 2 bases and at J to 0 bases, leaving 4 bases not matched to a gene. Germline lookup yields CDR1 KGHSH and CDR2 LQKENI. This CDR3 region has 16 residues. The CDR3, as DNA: TGTGCCAGCTCACCATCGGGGGGACCCTCCTACAATGAGCAGTTCTTC. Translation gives CASSPSGGPSYNEQFF.

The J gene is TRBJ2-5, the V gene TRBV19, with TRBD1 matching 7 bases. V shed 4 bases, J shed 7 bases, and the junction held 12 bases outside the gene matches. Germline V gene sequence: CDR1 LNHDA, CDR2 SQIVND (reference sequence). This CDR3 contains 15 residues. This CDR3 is CASSKATTGVRTQYF. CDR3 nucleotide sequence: TGTGCCAGTAGTAAGGCAACCACAGGGGTGAGGACCCAGTACTTC.

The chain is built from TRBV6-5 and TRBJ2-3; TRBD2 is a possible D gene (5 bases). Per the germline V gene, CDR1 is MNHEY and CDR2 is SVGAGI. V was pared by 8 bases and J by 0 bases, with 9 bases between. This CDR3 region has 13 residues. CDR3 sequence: CASLGASTDTQYF. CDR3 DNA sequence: TGTGCCAGCCTGGGAGCTAGCACAGATACGCAGTATTTT.